Each of the 27 T cell receptor beta chains below was sequenced from the same sample in a study of radiotherapy plus CTLA-4 blockade in lung cancer. Here immunoSEQ multiplex PCR was the method, and the copy in TCRdb shows in-frame clones only, minus some. The table records roughly 80,000 clones, about four fifths of them present only once. The sequencing used peripheral blood, collected from a patient treated with radiotherapy plus ipilimumab. The origin of the receptors is a human donor with non-small cell lung cancer who had a partial response to radiotherapy plus ipilimumab. Some clones in this sample may be carry-over from other donors' samples.

This clone occurred once. The rearrangement uses TRBV28 and TRBJ1-2; D gene unclear. The germline V gene encodes CDR1 MDHEN and CDR2 SYDVKM. The V end was cut by 2 bases, the J end by 8 bases, with 12 bases between. This CDR3 spans 13 amino acids. In DNA, the CDR3 is TGTGCCAGCAGTTTAGGTGGAGGGATAGGCTACACCTTC. Residues: CASSLGGGIGYTF.

The chain joins TRBV15 to TRBJ2-7; TRBD2 matches 13 bases. V lost 3 bases to trimming and J lost 2 bases; unmatched junction nucleotides: 10. The length of the CDR3 is 18 residues. Germline CDR1 LNHNV, CDR2 YYDKDF (reference sequence). Here the CDR3 reads CATSRATSGRPTTYEQYF. The CDR3 DNA reads as TGTGCCACCAGCAGGGCGACTAGCGGGAGGCCCACTACCTACGAGCAGTACTTC.

This clone was seen a few times. The V gene is TRBV9, the J gene TRBJ2-5; 7 nucleotides agree with TRBD2. Germline CDR1 SGDLS, CDR2 YYNGEE. Trimming removed 0 bases from V and 4 bases from J; junction bases left unmatched: 6. This CDR3 region has 15 residues. CDR3 amino acids: CASSVVGGSGETQYF. Written as DNA, the CDR3 is TGTGCCAGCAGCGTAGTGGGCGGGAGTGGAGAGACCCAGTACTTC.

This chain joins TRBV19 and TRBJ2-5, with D perhaps being TRBD1 or TRBD2 (5 bases each). TRBJ2-7 matches the DNA end more closely, so the J call is doubtful. Per the germline V gene, CDR1 is LNHDA and CDR2 is SQIVND (reference sequence). The CDR3 length is 12 residues. The CDR3 bases are TGTGCCAGCGGGCTGGGGGCCTACGAGCAGTACTTC. This codes for CASGLGAYEQYF.

The CDR3: CASSEWDSPGFF. CDR3 sequence (DNA): TGTGCCAGCAGTGAATGGGACTCCCCGGGATTCTTC. This chain links TRBV6-1 with TRBJ2-1, with D possibly TRBD2 on 6 matching bases. Germline CDR1 reads MNHNS; CDR2 reads SASEGT. Trimming stripped 2 bases from V and 16 bases from J, with 15 bases between. This CDR3 spans 12 amino acids.

This chain links TRBV27 with TRBJ2-5; D gene ambiguous. The CDR3 runs to 14 residues. The V end was cut by 6 bases, the J end by 1 base, with 12 bases between. Germline-derived CDR1 and CDR2 are MNHEY and SMNVEV (reference sequence). For the CDR3, the DNA is TGTGCCAGCAGAGGATCCTGGAGCCAAGAGACCCAGTACTTC. Its protein product is CASRGSWSQETQYF.

V gene TRBV6-6 combines with J gene TRBJ1-2; 9 bases agree with TRBD1. Losses at the gene ends were 0 bases for V and 6 bases for J; bases not matched to a gene: 8. CDR3 size: 16 residues. The germline V gene encodes CDR1 MNHNY and CDR2 SVGAGI (reference sequence). This CDR3 reads CASSYSIYRTGDGYTF. For the CDR3, the DNA is TGTGCCAGCAGTTACTCGATATACCGGACAGGGGATGGCTACACCTTC.

This chain links TRBV11-3 with TRBJ2-3; D unresolved. Germline CDR1 reads SGHNT; CDR2 reads YENEEA. The CDR3 has 14 residues. V lost 0 bases, J lost 0 bases, and 4 bases lay in between. CDR3 bases: TGTGCCAGCAGCTTAGAGTCTAGCACAGATACGCAGTATTTT. Its translation: CASSLESSTDTQYF.

The gene calls are TRBV30 and TRBJ1-6; D might be TRBD1 (6 bases). Germline V gives CDR1 GTSNPN, CDR2 SVGIG (reference sequence). The V end lost 0 bases, the J end lost 12 bases, and 12 bases lay between the germline ends. This CDR3 comprises 13 residues. CDR3 sequence: CAWSVGQGRPLHF. The CDR3 DNA reads TGTGCCTGGAGTGTCGGCCAGGGGCGACCCCTCCACTTT.

This rearrangement joins TRBV7-7 to TRBJ2-7, with 8 bases aligning to TRBD2. The CDR3 length is 15 residues. Unmatched junction bases numbered 7, after V lost 3 bases and J lost 3 bases. CDR1 is SSHAT and CDR2 is FNYEAQ in the germline V gene (reference sequence). Here the CDR3 reads CASSLGIAGGYEQYF. The CDR3 DNA reads TGTGCCAGCAGCTTGGGGATTGCGGGAGGCTACGAGCAGTACTTC. The full variable domain, its missing parts supplied by reference TRBV7-7 and TRBJ2-7, is GAGVSQSPRYKVTKRGQDVTLRCDPISSHATLYWYQQALGQGPEFLTYFNYEAQPDKSGLPSDRFSAERPEGSISTLTIQRTEQRDSAMYRCASSLGIAGGYEQYFGPGTRLTVT.

The V gene is TRBV6-5, the J gene TRBJ2-7; 8 bases agree with TRBD1. There are 13 residues in the CDR3. The germline gives CDR1 MNHEY, CDR2 SVGAGI. The ends lost 5 bases at V and 2 bases at J; junction bases unmatched: 2. In DNA form, the CDR3 reads TGTGCCAGCAGTAGGACAGGGCCCTACGAGCAGTACTTC. As protein: CASSRTGPYEQYF.

This chain connects TRBV4-3 to TRBJ1-2; perhaps TRBD1 as D (6 bases). Trimming shortened V by 0 bases and J by 3 bases, and 14 bases separated the two germline ends. The CDR3 has 16 residues. From germline, CDR1 is LGHNA and CDR2 YSLEER. This CDR3 reads CASSQDEGGGYYGYTF. CDR3 DNA: TGCGCCAGCAGCCAAGACGAGGGAGGGGGTTACTATGGCTACACCTTC.

This clone has just a few counts. The chain uses TRBV27 and TRBJ2-5, with TRBD2 matching 12 bases. Germline CDR1 and CDR2: MNHEY and SMNVEV (reference sequence). V shed 6 bases, J shed 7 bases, and the junction held 9 bases outside the gene matches. The CDR3 has 15 amino acids. This chain's CDR3 is CASRELAGGSGTQYF. The CDR3 DNA reads TGTGCCAGCAGGGAGCTAGCGGGGGGGTCAGGGACCCAGTACTTC.

The V call is TRBV2, the J call TRBJ2-1, with 8 bases lining up with TRBD2. The junction had 12 bases not matched to a gene; V was cut back by 10 bases and J by 7 bases. The CDR3 is 14 residues long. Germline V gives CDR1 SNHLY, CDR2 FYNNEI. The CDR3 sequence is CATTGTSSLNEQFF. The CDR3 DNA reads TGTGCCACCACCGGGACTAGTTCCTTAAATGAGCAGTTCTTC. Using reference TRBV2 and TRBJ2-1 for the parts outside the CDR3, the full variable domain is EPEVTQTPSHQVTQMGQEVILRCVPISNHLYFYWYRQILGQKVEFLVSFYNNEISEKSEIFDDQFSVERPDGSNFTLKIRSTKLEDSAMYFCATTGTSSLNEQFFGPGTRLTVL.

The chain has TRBV18 and TRBJ1-1, with 9 positions matching TRBD1. This CDR3 has 17 amino acids. The germline V gene encodes CDR1 KGHSH and CDR2 LQKENI. After removal of 4 bases from V and 1 base from J, the junction contained 10 bases not matched to a gene. CDR3 sequence: CASSLTTGGITNTEAFF. CDR3 bases: TGTGCCAGCTCACTCACGACAGGGGGAATAACGAACACTGAAGCTTTCTTT.

The chain uses TRBV7-2 and TRBJ1-1; 10 nucleotides agree with TRBD1. CDR3 length: 17 residues. Per the germline V gene, CDR1 is SGHTA and CDR2 is FQGNSA. The J segment lost 6 bases and the V segment lost 1 base, leaving 11 bases of the junction unmatched. The CDR3 nucleotides read TGTGCCAGCAGCTTAGTGGGGACAGGGGCTTCCAAGCCTGAAGCTTTCTTT. This sequence encodes CASSLVGTGASKPEAFF.

V and J are TRBV19 and TRBJ1-5, with 11 bases lining up with TRBD1. CDR1 is LNHDA, CDR2 SQIVND, per germline (reference sequence). CDR3 length equals 18 residues. The V and J ends lost 7 bases and 2 bases, in that order; junction bases with no gene match: 13. The CDR3 loop is CASIDRGQGELGNQPQHF. CDR3 in DNA: TGTGCCAGTATCGATCGGGGACAGGGGGAACTGGGCAATCAGCCCCAGCATTTT.

The chain combines TRBV27 with TRBJ1-5, with TRBD1 identical over 8 bases. V gave up 6 bases and J gave up 2 bases; unmatched junction bases: 6. The CDR3 consists of 15 residues. Germline loops: CDR1 MNHEY, CDR2 SMNVEV (reference sequence). The CDR3 DNA reads TGTGCCAGCAGGCGGATGACAGGGGGCAATCAGCCCCAGCATTTT. This codes for CASRRMTGGNQPQHF.

The chain is built from TRBV6-1 and TRBJ2-1; possible D gene TRBD2, 7 bases. The CDR3 is 14 residues long. CDR1 MNHNS and CDR2 SASEGT come from the germline V gene. Trimming took 7 bases from V and 8 from J, leaving 18 bases between them. The chain's CDR3 is CASTRGALSDEQFF. In DNA form, the CDR3 reads TGTGCCAGCACTCGGGGGGCCCTTAGCGATGAGCAGTTCTTC.

The chain employs TRBV30 and TRBJ1-5; 7 bases are shared with TRBD1. After removal of 5 bases from V and 3 bases from J, the junction contained 10 bases not matched to a gene. This CDR3 comprises 15 residues. Germline-derived CDR1 and CDR2 are GTSNPN and SVGIG (reference sequence). This chain's CDR3 is CAWARDRGFNQPQHF. The CDR3 region has the DNA TGTGCCTGGGCGAGGGACAGAGGATTCAATCAGCCCCAGCATTTT.

V usage is TRBV5-1 and J usage is TRBJ2-7, with 14 positions matching TRBD2. The CDR3 sequence is 15 residues long. V trimming: 4 bases; J trimming: 6 bases; junction bases outside the gene matches: 6. The germline gives CDR1 SGHRS, CDR2 YFSETQ. CDR3 sequence: CASSPGTSGRSEQYF. The DNA for the CDR3 is TGCGCCAGCAGCCCGGGGACTAGCGGGAGATCCGAGCAGTACTTC.

The V and J genes are TRBV7-4 and TRBJ2-5, with 9 positions matching TRBD1. The CDR3 is 16 amino acids. After removal of 1 base from V and 2 bases from J, the junction contained 5 bases not matched to a gene. Germline values: CDR1 SGHVT, CDR2 SQSDAQ. This CDR3 is CASSLVDRGEQETQYF. The CDR3 region has the DNA TGTGCCAGCAGCTTAGTTGACAGGGGGGAACAAGAGACCCAGTACTTC.

This chain joins TRBV18 and TRBJ2-1; TRBD1 matches 8 bases. Germline trimming cut 4 bases from V and 8 bases from J; bases unmatched to any gene: 10. The germline gives CDR1 KGHSH, CDR2 LQKENI. This CDR3 comprises 15 residues. The chain's CDR3 is CASSQSSGGSDEQFF. In DNA, the CDR3 is TGTGCCAGCTCACAAAGTTCAGGGGGCTCGGATGAGCAGTTCTTC.

This chain connects TRBV7-8 to TRBJ2-1; 9 bases agree with TRBD2. The CDR3 runs 16 residues. Germline V lookup: CDR1 SGHVS, CDR2 FQNEAQ. J was trimmed by 2 bases and V by 5 bases; bases with no gene match: 7. The CDR3: CASSPAGGTTYNEQFF. The CDR3 nucleotides are TGTGCCAGCAGCCCCGCGGGAGGGACTACCTACAATGAGCAGTTCTTC.

This chain links TRBV11-3 with TRBJ1-6, with a weak D call TRBD1 (6 bases). The V gene lost 0 bases and the J gene lost 8 bases, with 14 bases spanning the gap. The CDR3 spans 16 residues. Germline V gene data show CDR1 as SGHNT and CDR2 as YENEEA. This CDR3 is CASSLEGAGPYSPLHF. The CDR3 nucleotides are TGTGCCAGCAGCTTAGAGGGGGCAGGGCCTTATTCACCCCTCCACTTT.

The chain combines TRBV10-3 with TRBJ2-1; TRBD2 is a possible D gene (6 bases). This CDR3 contains 15 residues. Trimming took 3 bases from V and 4 from J, leaving 13 bases between them. Per the germline V gene, CDR1 is ENHRY and CDR2 is SYGVKD. DNA for the CDR3: TGTGCCATCAGTGAATCGCTAGCGCCTTACAATGAGCAGTTCTTC. Translating gives CAISESLAPYNEQFF.

The rearrangement links TRBV27 to TRBJ2-1; 8 bases match TRBD2. The CDR3 covers 12 residues. V lost 6 bases, J lost 8 bases, and 3 bases stayed unmatched. The V gene's germline CDR1 is MNHEY and CDR2 SMNVEV (reference sequence). The CDR3 sequence is CASRTSADEQFF. Written as DNA, the CDR3 is TGTGCCAGCAGGACTAGCGCGGATGAGCAGTTCTTC.